The 32 T cell receptor beta chains below were found in one sample sequenced in a study of T cells after yellow fever vaccination. One entry per CDR3 protein results from TCRdb running MiXCR on the 5' RACE reads. This repertoire shows about 30,000 distinct CDR3 sequences, 4% to 4.5% found once; its top ten account for approximately 45%. The sequenced sample was CD8+ T cells sorted from PBMCs, obtained 5 days after the yellow fever booster vaccination. Source of these receptors: a man between 25 and 39 years old who received the YFV17D yellow fever vaccine.

This clonotype was detected ten times or more. This sequence joins TRBV5-4 and TRBJ2-3; D is perhaps TRBD1 (6 bases). The V end was cut by 4 bases, the J end by 4 bases, with 19 bases between. The CDR3 runs 16 residues. Germline assignment: CDR1 SGHNT and CDR2 YYREEE (reference sequence). The CDR3 DNA follows: TGTGCCAGCAGCGTGGGGGCACGGGGTCCCCCAGATACGCAGTATTTT. This encodes CASSVGARGPPDTQYF.

This clonotype was found many times. The V and J genes are TRBV29-1 and TRBJ2-7; 9 bases match TRBD1. The junction had 9 bases not matched to a gene; V was cut back by 3 bases and J by 3 bases. The V gene's germline CDR1 is SQVTM and CDR2 ANQGSEA. The CDR3 is made up of 15 amino acids. The CDR3 DNA reads as TGCAGCGTTGAGAGGAGGGACAGGGACGACTACGAGCAGTACTTC. It encodes CSVERRDRDDYEQYF.

This clonotype was recorded at least ten times. The rearrangement links TRBV20-1 to TRBJ2-7, with 9 bases fitting TRBD1. The CDR3 has 17 amino acids. Trimming at V came to 0 bases and at J to 2 bases, leaving 11 bases not matched to a gene. Germline loops: CDR1 DFQATT, CDR2 SNEGSKA (reference sequence). CDR3 loop: CSARDRDRAFATYEQYF. CDR3 nucleotides: TGCAGTGCTAGAGATCGGGACAGGGCTTTCGCAACCTACGAGCAGTACTTC.

In its sample, this clonotype was seen many times. This chain joins TRBV4-3 and TRBJ2-7, with a possible D match to TRBD2 (6 bases). Per the germline V gene, CDR1 is LGHNA and CDR2 is YSLEER. Trimming cost V 0 bases and J 2 bases, with 17 bases left between them. The CDR3 is 17 amino acids. DNA of the CDR3: TGCGCCAGCAGCCAAGATTGGGGTCCCGGGAGTGCCTACGAGCAGTACTTC. Its translation is CASSQDWGPGSAYEQYF.

Comment on this clonotype: The junction shows a germline mismatch at one end, possibly a read error. The rearrangement joins TRBV20-1 to TRBJ2-7, with TRBD2 matching over 9 bases. The V gene's germline CDR1 is DFQATT and CDR2 SNEGSKA (reference sequence). There are 16 residues in the CDR3. CDR3 in DNA: TGCTGTGCTAGAGATCTGAATAGCGGGAGTTACTACGAGCAGTACTTC. It codes for CCARDLNSGSYYEQYF.

This clonotype was seen ten or more times. V and J are TRBV10-2 and TRBJ2-7, with D unclear. Germline values: CDR1 WSHSY, CDR2 SAAADI. This CDR3 has 11 residues. The V and J ends lost 4 bases and 6 bases respectively, with 7 bases between them. The CDR3 sequence: CASSVGGEQYF. Written as DNA, the CDR3 is TGCGCCAGCAGTGTTGGTGGCGAGCAGTACTTC.

This clonotype was counted at least ten times. The rearrangement uses TRBV5-1 and TRBJ2-7; 8 bases are shared with TRBD1. The trim removed 2 bases at V and 2 bases at J, leaving 3 bases unmatched. The CDR3 length is 14 residues. Per the germline V gene, CDR1 is SGHRS and CDR2 is YFSETQ. The CDR3 bases are TGCGCCAGCAGCTTAGACAGGGGCGCCTACGAGCAGTACTTC. This codes for CASSLDRGAYEQYF.

This clonotype was detected many times. The chain employs TRBV27 and TRBJ2-1, with D possibly called TRBD1 or TRBD2 (5 bases each). CDR1 MNHEY and CDR2 SMNVEV come from the germline V gene (reference sequence). This CDR3 spans 14 amino acids. Trimming took 5 bases from V and 3 from J, leaving 11 bases between them. CDR3 residues: CASSPGTSYNEQFF. The CDR3 region has the DNA TGTGCCAGCAGTCCAGGGACGAGCTACAATGAGCAGTTCTTC.

This clonotype was seen ten or more times. The V call is TRBV21-1, the J call TRBJ1-2. TRBV21-1 represents a pseudogene. The CDR3 has 13 amino acids. CDR3 nucleotide sequence: TGTGCCAGCAGCCCCGCCGGATACTATGGCTACACCTTC. It specifies CASSPAGYYGYTF.

This clonotype has ten or more counts. This chain links TRBV5-1 with TRBJ2-1, with 12 bases matching TRBD1. Trimming at V came to 2 bases and at J to 0 bases, leaving 12 bases not matched to a gene. Germline V gene sequence: CDR1 SGHRS, CDR2 YFSETQ. The CDR3 extends over 20 amino acids. The CDR3: CASSLNPGQGAKSSYNEQFF. CDR3 coding DNA: TGCGCCAGCAGCTTAAATCCGGGACAGGGGGCGAAAAGCTCCTACAATGAGCAGTTCTTC.

This clonotype occurred many times. This chain joins TRBV29-1 and TRBJ2-1; no firm D call. V shed 1 base and J shed 9 bases, with 4 bases lying between them. Per germline, CDR1 SQVTM and CDR2 ANQGSEA. This CDR3 has 10 amino acids. The CDR3 reads CSVEVGEQFF. The CDR3 region has the DNA TGCAGCGTTGAAGTTGGTGAGCAGTTCTTC.

This clonotype is termed medium-sized. The genes are TRBV6-6 and TRBJ2-1; 8 positions match TRBD1. V shed 5 bases, J shed 5 bases, and the junction held 5 bases outside the gene matches. The CDR3 consists of 14 residues. Germline V gives CDR1 MNHNY, CDR2 SVGAGI (reference sequence). The chain's CDR3 is CASSPGQANNEQFF. In nucleotides, the CDR3 is TGTGCCAGCAGTCCGGGACAGGCAAACAATGAGCAGTTCTTC.

The sample holds many counts of this clonotype. V gene TRBV21-1 combines with J gene TRBJ1-1. TRBV21-1 is classified as a pseudogene. There are 14 residues in the CDR3. The CDR3, as DNA: TGTGCCAGCAGCCCCCAAAGACTGAACACTGAAGCTTTCTTT. It yields the protein CASSPQRLNTEAFF.

There are many counts of this clonotype. The chain is built from TRBV28 and TRBJ2-5, with 8 bases aligning to TRBD1. Trimming at V came to 5 bases and at J to 6 bases, leaving 8 bases not matched to a gene. Looked up from germline, CDR1 is MDHEN and CDR2 is SYDVKM. The CDR3 consists of 14 residues. The CDR3 nucleotides read TGTGCCAGCAGTCCGCACCAGGGGGCCAAGACCCAGTACTTC. Amino acid sequence: CASSPHQGAKTQYF.

Many counts were recorded for this clonotype. A junction end diverges from the germline sequence, so it may reflect a read error. This chain joins TRBV10-2 and TRBJ2-7; TRBD2 is a possible D gene (5 bases). The CDR3 has 9 amino acids. Germline CDR1 reads WSHSY; CDR2 reads SAAADI. The CDR3 region has the DNA TGTGCCAGCGGCTACGAGCAGTACTTC. Translated: CASGYEQYF.

This clonotype was seen many times. This chain joins TRBV5-6 and TRBJ2-1, with 10 nucleotides matching TRBD2. V dropped 5 bases and J dropped 9; count of bases not matched to a gene: 8. The CDR3 has 14 residues. Germline CDR1 and CDR2: SGHDT and YYEEEE. CDR3 amino acids: CASRSSSGSREQFF. The CDR3, as DNA: TGTGCCAGCAGGAGCTCTAGCGGGAGTCGTGAGCAGTTCTTC.

This clonotype was seen repeatedly, ten times or more. V gene TRBV25-1 combines with J gene TRBJ2-7; D remains ambiguous. Trimming left V 4 bases short and J 2 bases short, with 3 bases between. This CDR3 contains 11 residues. Germline-derived CDR1 and CDR2 are MGHDK and SYGVNS. The CDR3 bases are TGTGCCAGCAGTGGAACCTACGAGCAGTACTTC. Its translation is CASSGTYEQYF.

This clonotype has at least ten counts. The chain recombines TRBV5-1 with TRBJ2-7; D is unresolved. CDR3 length equals 14 residues. The V end lost 7 bases, the J end lost 0 bases, and 14 bases lay between the germline ends. Germline V gives CDR1 SGHRS, CDR2 YFSETQ. Written as DNA, the CDR3 is TGCGCCAGCGGAATTACGCCGAGCTCCTACGAGCAGTACTTC. It codes for CASGITPSSYEQYF. Supplemented by reference TRBV5-1 and TRBJ2-7, the full variable domain reads KAGVTQTPRYLIKTRGQQVTLSCSPISGHRSVSWYQQTPGQGLQFLFEYFSETQRNKGNFPGRFSGRQFSNSRSEMNVSTLELGDSALYLCASGITPSSYEQYFGPGTRLTVT.

This clonotype was recorded many times. This chain links TRBV12-3 or TRBV12-4 with TRBJ2-3, with 14 bases aligning to TRBD2. V shed 6 bases and J 6 bases; nucleotides not matched to a gene: 5. This CDR3 is 15 amino acids long. Here the CDR3 reads CASSRGTSGSDTQYF. The CDR3 DNA reads TGTGCCAGCAGCCGAGGGACTAGCGGGAGTGATACGCAGTATTTT.

In this sample, this clonotype turned up many times. The chain employs TRBV9 and TRBJ2-5; 10 positions agree with TRBD2. V shed 3 bases and J 0 bases; nucleotides not matched to a gene: 5. The CDR3 covers 16 residues. Germline V gene data show CDR1 as SGDLS and CDR2 as YYNGEE. CDR3 bases: TGTGCCAGCAGCGACCCGGGACTAGCGAACCAAGAGACCCAGTACTTC. Its translation: CASSDPGLANQETQYF. The full variable domain, its missing parts supplied by reference TRBV9 and TRBJ2-5, is DSGVTQTPKHLITATGQRVTLRCSPRSGDLSVYWYQQSLDQGLQFLIQYYNGEERAKGNILERFSAQQFPDLHSELNLSSLELGDSALYFCASSDPGLANQETQYFGPGTRLLVL.

This clonotype has ten or more counts. CDR3 loop: CASRHLRQGGTGELFF. CDR3 DNA sequence: TGTGCCAGCCGCCACCTCCGACAGGGAGGGACCGGGGAGCTGTTTTTT. The chain combines TRBV7-9 with TRBJ2-2; TRBD1 or TRBD2 may be the D gene (7 bases each). The ends were cut back, 8 bases at V and 5 bases at J, with 21 bases in the middle. CDR3 length equals 16 residues. The germline V gene encodes CDR1 SEHNR and CDR2 FQNEAQ (reference sequence).

This clonotype was observed at least ten times. The chain has TRBV12-3 or TRBV12-4 and TRBJ2-7; 7 positions match TRBD1. Trimming at V came to 7 bases and at J to 3 bases, leaving 9 bases not matched to a gene. The CDR3 spans 14 residues. CDR3 DNA sequence: TGTGCCAGCACCACCCGAGGACAGGACTACGAGCAGTACTTC. Protein: CASTTRGQDYEQYF.

In this sample, this clonotype turned up many times. The chain carries TRBV5-1 and TRBJ2-5; 7 positions match TRBD2. The trim removed 2 bases at V and 4 bases at J, leaving 17 bases unmatched. The CDR3 is 18 amino acids. Germline V CDR1 and CDR2: SGHRS, YFSETQ. The CDR3 region has the DNA TGCGCCAGCAGCTTACAACTTTTCGTGAGCGGGAAGGGAGAGACCCAGTACTTC. This encodes CASSLQLFVSGKGETQYF.

This clonotype was found many times. V and J are TRBV30 and TRBJ2-7, with D perhaps matching TRBD2 (5 bases). V was pared by 3 bases and J by 4 bases, with 16 bases between. The length of the CDR3 is 14 residues. Germline CDR1 reads GTSNPN; CDR2 reads SVGIG (reference sequence). The CDR3 sequence: CAWSSGLAVYEQYF. The CDR3 nucleotides are TGTGCCTGGAGCTCTGGCCTAGCCGTTTACGAGCAGTACTTC.

This clonotype has at least ten counts. The chain is built from TRBV2 and TRBJ2-1, with D perhaps matching TRBD2 (6 bases). Per the germline V gene, CDR1 is SNHLY and CDR2 is FYNNEI. V lost 7 bases and J lost 4, with 14 bases in between. This CDR3 is built from 14 residues. The CDR3 DNA is TGTGCCAGCAAGTGGGGGGACGGGTACAATGAGCAGTTCTTC. Its translation is CASKWGDGYNEQFF.

This clonotype occurred many times. The chain recombines TRBV12-3 or TRBV12-4 with TRBJ2-2; D is unclear. The V and J ends lost 8 bases and 4 bases respectively, with 17 bases between them. CDR3 length: 15 amino acids. Here the CDR3 DNA reads TGTGCCAGCCGCCTGTCGGAGTTGGTCACCGGGGAGCTGTTTTTT. Translated: CASRLSELVTGELFF.

This clonotype appeared many times. The chain uses TRBV5-4 and TRBJ2-7, with D perhaps TRBD1 (5 bases). CDR3 length: 13 residues. Germline loops: CDR1 SGHNT, CDR2 YYREEE (reference sequence). The V end was cut by 2 bases, the J end by 0 bases, with 6 bases between. The CDR3 reads CASSFQGSYEQYF. The CDR3 nucleotides read TGTGCCAGCAGCTTTCAGGGCTCCTACGAGCAGTACTTC.

This clonotype was recorded at least ten times. At one of its ends the junction is not consistent with the germline gene, which may arise from a read error. The chain joins TRBV7-7 to TRBJ2-7, with 7 bases fitting TRBD2. This CDR3 comprises 15 residues. Germline CDR1 reads SSHAT; CDR2 reads FNYEAQ (reference sequence). The CDR3 nucleotides read TGTGCTAGCAGCCCCGCCCCCGGGACTATCTACGAGCAGTACTTC. The encoded protein is CASSPAPGTIYEQYF.

In its sample, this clonotype was seen many times. This chain uses TRBV10-2 with TRBJ2-3; D is perhaps TRBD1 (6 bases). The CDR3 covers 14 residues. Germline V gene lookup returns CDR1 WSHSY and CDR2 SAAADI. V shed 1 base and J shed 5 bases, with 10 bases lying between them. In DNA form, the CDR3 reads TGCGCCAGCAGTGAGTTGTCAGGGGTAGATACGCAGTATTTT. Translation gives CASSELSGVDTQYF.

This clonotype was recorded many times. This sequence joins TRBV27 and TRBJ1-5; D is perhaps TRBD1 (5 bases). This CDR3 region has 13 residues. Germline assignment: CDR1 MNHEY and CDR2 SMNVEV (reference sequence). V gave up 5 bases and J gave up 10 bases, with 15 bases separating them. In nucleotides, the CDR3 is TGTGCCAGCAGTCCCGAGGACGGGGGTCCCCAGCATTTT. Its translation: CASSPEDGGPQHF.

This clonotype showed up many times. This sequence joins TRBV2 and TRBJ1-5; 7 bases are a match to TRBD1. Germline CDR1 is SNHLY and CDR2 is FYNNEI. The CDR3 totals 14 residues. The V and J ends lost 0 bases and 9 bases, in that order; junction bases with no gene match: 5. CDR3 region: CASSEAGGARPQHF. CDR3 nucleotides: TGTGCCAGCAGTGAAGCAGGGGGCGCACGGCCCCAGCATTTT.

This clonotype showed up many times. The chain combines TRBV7-9 with TRBJ2-6; tentatively, D is TRBD1 (6 bases). This CDR3 has 15 amino acids. CDR1 and CDR2 (germline): SEHNR, FQNEAQ (reference sequence). Trimming cost V 8 bases and J 0 bases, with 11 bases left between them. Here the CDR3 DNA reads TGTGCCAGCTATCAGGGGCGCTCTGGGGCCAACGTCCTGACTTTC. Amino acid sequence: CASYQGRSGANVLTF.